This is a list of T cell receptor beta chains from one sample in a study of T cells after somatic rescue of genetic block. The table came from immunoSEQ multiplex PCR; TCRdb's copy has only in-frame clones and leaves some out. In the table there are about 120,000 clones, just over 90% of which are singletons. The source material was peripheral blood mononuclear cells (PBMCs). Receptors originate from a woman aged 18-29 years. The CDR3 runs from the conserved cysteine through the conserved F or W.

v_gene,j_gene,CDR3aa
TRBV9,TRBJ1-1,CASSVVPTGTEAFF
TRBV27,TRBJ1-2,CASSLSQGLRYGYTF
TRBV28,TRBJ2-7,CASGGQSYEQYF
TRBV4-3,TRBJ2-1,CASSPRPEWGEQFF
TRBV6-5,TRBJ2-1,CASTRGSNEQFF
TRBV13,TRBJ2-5,CASSSAERLQETQYF
TRBV30,TRBJ2-3,CAWTPGQGATDTQYF
TRBV6-6,TRBJ1-2,CASSYSGADYGYTF
TRBV5-1,TRBJ1-4,CASTDGNNEKLFF
TRBV2,TRBJ2-1,CASSEAKGAGGHNEQFF
TRBV29-1,TRBJ1-2,CSAYPTGTVYGYTF
TRBV5-1,TRBJ2-1,CASSSRVGPDDEQFF
TRBV4-1,TRBJ1-3,CASSQGDRRYSGNTIYF
TRBV7-2,TRBJ2-5,CASSPRTSGGAGETQYF
TRBV7-9,TRBJ1-3,CASSSLRGRSGVLGNTIYF
TRBV5-1,TRBJ2-3,CASSLIAGTTDTQYF
TRBV9,TRBJ1-2,CASSAATGAGRGYTF
TRBV11-1,TRBJ2-7,CASSSRDRGMYEQYF
TRBV4-1,TRBJ1-3,CASSHPTGSSGNTIYF
TRBV5-1,TRBJ2-6,CASSLVGAGANVLTF
TRBV11-2,TRBJ2-2,CASTPQVGGNIGELFF
TRBV11-2,TRBJ2-1,CASSLSPEYNEQFF
TRBV6-6,TRBJ1-5,CATQQGMVNQPQHF
TRBV7-8,TRBJ2-5,CASSLEGGETQYF
TRBV5-6,TRBJ2-5,CASSPGRGETQYF
TRBV5-1,TRBJ1-6,CASSLGQTNSPLHF
TRBV20-1,TRBJ2-1,CSARTRKEQFF
TRBV7-9,TRBJ1-1,CASSLGQGSEAFF
TRBV9,TRBJ2-3,CASSVVGTGFDTQYF
TRBV6-6,TRBJ1-5,CASSYVVEQPQHF
TRBV27,TRBJ1-2,CASSYRGSYGYTF
TRBV9,TRBJ1-4,CASSATGGSEKLFF
TRBV2,TRBJ2-2,CASSAVTSNTGELFF
TRBV18,TRBJ2-5,CASSPPSDVGTQYF
TRBV13,TRBJ2-3,CASSPKGGTDTQYF
TRBV30,TRBJ1-6,CAWKFRGSPLHF
TRBV19,TRBJ2-1,CASSPADPRNEQFF
TRBV5-6,TRBJ1-1,CASSLAGTGEAFF
TRBV14,TRBJ2-7,CASSQVIGYEQYF
TRBV5-4,TRBJ2-2,CASSFRGSTGELFF
TRBV10-3,TRBJ1-4,CAVRTGGEKLFF
TRBV7-9,TRBJ1-6,CASSFTGDRGPNSPLHF
TRBV19,TRBJ1-2,CASSSGLELSF
TRBV5-1,TRBJ1-5,CASSSLGLDQPQHF
TRBV29-1,TRBJ2-1,CSVDFGNEQFF
TRBV9,TRBJ1-3,CASTRGIPGNTIYF
TRBV7-6,TRBJ2-2,CASSQGTGRPGELFF
TRBV6-1,TRBJ2-7,CASSPTSGDSYEQYF
TRBV4-2,TRBJ2-3,CASSPRATDTQYF
TRBV13,TRBJ1-4,CASSLGTGGEKLFF
TRBV9,TRBJ2-1,CASSFSYSGASYNEQFF
TRBV5-1,TRBJ2-1,CASSLFPGRQYNEQFF
TRBV19,TRBJ2-2,CASSIGQSNTGELFF
TRBV7-8,TRBJ2-7,CASSPWRAGGRSYEQYF
TRBV9,-,CASSVAGNRDYEQYF
TRBV7-8,TRBJ2-7,CASSSTPRTYPYEQYF
TRBV6-5,TRBJ1-2,CAGGDYGYTF